This T cell receptor (beta chain) came from a study of T cell clones after liver transplantation. Study summary: Three of eight recipients were HCV-positive; others had non-autoimmune, non-viral indications.

The method was immunoSEQ multiplex PCR; TCRdb's version includes in-frame clones alone and lacks a portion of them. Altogether about 71,000 clones are present, 75% to 85% being singletons, with the ten largest covering around 0.72%. Germline CDR1 reads MNHNS; CDR2 reads SASEGT. This CDR3 contains 12 residues. V lost 6 bases and J lost 2, with 7 bases in between. V and J are TRBV6-1 and TRBJ1-1; the D is unclear. This TCR was sampled from a human patient who received a liver transplant. Some T cells may be the graft donor's. The sequencing here drew on CD4+ T cells from blood, taken 12 months after liver transplant. CDR3 loop: CASRYTNTEAFF. CDR3 nucleotides: TGTGCCAGCAGGTATACAAACACTGAAGCTTTCTTT.